The 5 T cell receptor beta chains given below trace back to one sample, sequenced in a study of response to subunit inactivated influenza vaccine. TCRdb passed the RT-PCR reads through MiXCR, listing each CDR3 protein once. The sample holds around 790,000 distinct CDR3 sequences, 20% to 25% seen once. Here the sequenced sample was PBMCs from blood, taken more than 4 days after vaccination. These receptors were obtained from a man aged 45-65 years who received an inactivated influenza vaccine.

The rearrangement links TRBV5-5 to TRBJ1-6; no firm D call. The CDR3 is 15 amino acids. V was shortened by 0 bases and J by 8 bases, with 12 bases between the two germline ends. Per the germline V gene, CDR1 is SGHKS and CDR2 is YYEKEE (reference sequence). The CDR3 region has the DNA TGTGCCAGCAGCTTGGAAGGGAGAGCGGATTCACCCCTCCACTTT. This gives the protein CASSLEGRADSPLHF.

A few counts support this clonotype. The chain uses TRBV20-1 and TRBJ2-7; D ambiguous. This CDR3 has 14 residues. Germline V lookup: CDR1 DFQATT, CDR2 SNEGSKA (reference sequence). The V end was cut by 3 bases, the J end by 2 bases, with 14 bases between. Written as DNA, the CDR3 is TGCAGTGCTAGTGGCCCTCAAAGGCCCTACGAGCAGTACTTC. This codes for CSASGPQRPYEQYF.

V usage is TRBV12-3 or TRBV12-4 and J usage is TRBJ2-4; D might be TRBD1 (6 bases). The CDR3 covers 18 residues. V gave up 1 base and J gave up 0 bases, with 16 bases separating them. The CDR3 sequence is CASSLGTGQWLAKNIQYF. The CDR3 DNA is TGTGCCAGCAGTTTAGGAACGGGACAATGGCTAGCCAAAAACATTCAGTACTTC.

This clonotype was picked up many times. This chain connects TRBV5-1 to TRBJ1-2; D gene uncertain. The CDR3 is made up of 13 amino acids. Germline CDR1 SGHRS, CDR2 YFSETQ. V was shortened by 5 bases and J by 4 bases, with 12 bases between the two germline ends. Written as DNA, the CDR3 is TGCGCCAGCAGTCAAGGACGGCTCTATGGCTACACCTTC. It encodes CASSQGRLYGYTF.

V usage is TRBV29-1 and J usage is TRBJ2-7, with 8 bases identical to TRBD1. Looked up from germline, CDR1 is SQVTM and CDR2 is ANQGSEA. The CDR3 has 13 residues. The J segment lost 4 bases and the V segment lost 5 bases, leaving 7 bases of the junction unmatched. The CDR3 loop is CSVPGQGPYEQYF. The CDR3 DNA follows: TGCAGCGTTCCCGGACAGGGTCCTTACGAGCAGTACTTC.